A selection of T cell receptor beta chains follows, all from one sample in a study of blood T cell repertoires in COVID-19. Profiled with immunoSEQ multiplex PCR; TCRdb holds only in-frame clones, not every one. The table has nearly 25,000 clones, about 86% seen once. The sequenced material came from peripheral blood. The receptors were gathered from an older man with acute or convalescent COVID-19. Both conserved end residues are part of each CDR3. D genes are given only for firm matches. A clone size is listed for some rows: how often the clone was seen (once, few, many), or a class if it is expanded.

clone_size: NA; v_call: TRBV5-1; j_call: TRBJ1-1; d_call: NA; cdr3_aa: CASSPGSTTEAFF; cdr3_nt: TGCGCCAGCAGCCCCGGGTCGACCACTGAAGCTTTCTTT
clone_size: few; v_call: TRBV30; j_call: TRBJ1-5; d_call: NA; cdr3_aa: CAWSLTGTNSQPQHF; cdr3_nt: TGTGCCTGGAGCTTAACAGGGACCAACAGTCAGCCCCAGCATTTT
clone_size: NA; v_call: TRBV6-5; j_call: TRBJ1-2; d_call: TRBD1; cdr3_aa: CASSLGTGRGYTF; cdr3_nt: TGTGCCAGCAGCCTCGGGACAGGTCGGGGCTACACCTTC
clone_size: NA; v_call: TRBV5-4; j_call: TRBJ1-2; d_call: NA; cdr3_aa: CASSLSAGTSLGYTF; cdr3_nt: TGTGCCAGCAGCTTGTCTGCAGGGACTTCTCTTGGCTACACCTTC
clone_size: NA; v_call: TRBV4-1; j_call: TRBJ1-2; d_call: NA; cdr3_aa: CASSQVPVNYGYTF; cdr3_nt: TGCGCCAGCAGCCAAGTGCCAGTGAACTATGGCTACACCTTC
clone_size: NA; v_call: TRBV29-1; j_call: TRBJ1-2; d_call: TRBD1; cdr3_aa: CSAAETGHYGYTF; cdr3_nt: TGCAGCGCCGCGGAGACAGGGCACTATGGCTACACCTTC
clone_size: few; v_call: TRBV11-2; j_call: TRBJ1-4; d_call: NA; cdr3_aa: CASSLEAPSSLFF; cdr3_nt: TGTGCCAGCAGCTTAGAAGCACCGTCGAGTCTGTTTTTT
clone_size: NA; v_call: TRBV2; j_call: TRBJ2-2; d_call: NA; cdr3_aa: CASSGRDMTRTGELFF; cdr3_nt: TGTGCCAGCAGTGGGCGGGATATGACGAGGACCGGGGAGCTGTTTTTT
clone_size: once; v_call: TRBV10-1; j_call: TRBJ2-2; d_call: TRBD1; cdr3_aa: CASSAGTGGTGELFF; cdr3_nt: TGCGCCAGCAGTGCCGGGACAGGGGGCACCGGGGAGCTGTTTTTT
clone_size: NA; v_call: TRBV11-3; j_call: TRBJ1-1; d_call: NA; cdr3_aa: CASSPTGHPNTEAFF; cdr3_nt: TGTGCCAGCAGCCCAACGGGACACCCGAACACTGAAGCTTTCTTT
clone_size: NA; v_call: TRBV2; j_call: TRBJ1-5; d_call: TRBD1; cdr3_aa: CASSGGTGGYQPQHF; cdr3_nt: TGTGCCAGCAGTGGAGGGACAGGGGGGTATCAGCCCCAGCATTTT
clone_size: NA; v_call: TRBV4-1; j_call: TRBJ2-5; d_call: NA; cdr3_aa: CASSQRQFPGETQYF; cdr3_nt: TGCGCCAGCAGCCAGCGACAGTTCCCCGGGGAGACCCAGTACTTC
clone_size: NA; v_call: TRBV9; j_call: TRBJ2-7; d_call: TRBD2; cdr3_aa: CASSVGGRAPYEQYF; cdr3_nt: TGTGCCAGCAGCGTAGGCGGGAGGGCCCCCTACGAGCAGTACTTC
clone_size: medium-sized; v_call: TRBV19; j_call: TRBJ2-7; d_call: NA; cdr3_aa: CASSGSHEQYF; cdr3_nt: TGTGCCAGTTCGGGAAGTCACGAGCAGTACTTC
clone_size: NA; v_call: TRBV9; j_call: TRBJ1-1; d_call: NA; cdr3_aa: CASSVHSEVANTEAFF; cdr3_nt: TGTGCCAGCAGCGTACATAGTGAGGTGGCGAACACTGAAGCTTTCTTT
clone_size: NA; v_call: TRBV4-2; j_call: TRBJ2-2; d_call: NA; cdr3_aa: CASSQDPGRNTGELFF; cdr3_nt: TGTGCCAGCAGCCAAGATCCAGGGCGGAACACCGGGGAGCTGTTTTTT
clone_size: NA; v_call: TRBV7-2; j_call: TRBJ2-2; d_call: TRBD1; cdr3_aa: CASIPQGAVGTGELFF; cdr3_nt: TGTGCCAGCATACCGCAGGGGGCAGTGGGCACCGGGGAGCTGTTTTTT
clone_size: NA; v_call: TRBV7-6; j_call: TRBJ1-1; d_call: NA; cdr3_aa: CASSLQGTANTEAFF; cdr3_nt: TGTGCCAGCAGCTTACAGGGAACGGCGAACACTGAAGCTTTCTTT
clone_size: NA; v_call: TRBV9; j_call: TRBJ2-3; d_call: TRBD2; cdr3_aa: CASSVATGTSGSQDTQYF; cdr3_nt: TGTGCCAGCAGCGTAGCTACCGGGACTAGCGGGAGTCAAGATACGCAGTATTTT
clone_size: NA; v_call: TRBV6-2/TRBV6-3; j_call: TRBJ2-4; d_call: TRBD1; cdr3_aa: CASSYSRGTVAKNIQYF; cdr3_nt: TGTGCCAGCAGTTACTCGAGGGGGACAGTAGCCAAAAACATTCAGTACTTC
clone_size: NA; v_call: TRBV5-5; j_call: TRBJ1-5; d_call: NA; cdr3_aa: CASRSRGNQPQHF; cdr3_nt: TGTGCCAGCAGGTCCAGGGGTAATCAGCCCCAGCATTTT
clone_size: once; v_call: TRBV7-9; j_call: TRBJ1-3; d_call: TRBD1; cdr3_aa: CASTPREGAISGNTIYF; cdr3_nt: TGTGCCAGCACACCGAGAGAGGGGGCAATAAGCGGAAACACCATATATTTT
clone_size: NA; v_call: TRBV4-1; j_call: TRBJ1-1; d_call: TRBD1; cdr3_aa: CASSLGQGDTEAFF; cdr3_nt: TGCGCCAGCAGCCTGGGACAGGGGGACACTGAAGCTTTCTTT
clone_size: NA; v_call: TRBV5-4; j_call: TRBJ2-1; d_call: TRBD1; cdr3_aa: CASSLAGQGYNEQFF; cdr3_nt: TGTGCCAGCAGCTTGGCGGGACAGGGCTACAATGAGCAGTTCTTC
clone_size: once; v_call: TRBV7-9; j_call: TRBJ2-3; d_call: NA; cdr3_aa: CASSLGKDTQYF; cdr3_nt: TGTGCCAGCAGCTTAGGTAAAGATACGCAGTATTTT
clone_size: NA; v_call: TRBV11-2; j_call: TRBJ2-5; d_call: TRBD1; cdr3_aa: CASSLIQGAVETQYF; cdr3_nt: TGTGCCAGCAGCTTAATCCAGGGGGCGGTAGAGACCCAGTACTTC
clone_size: NA; v_call: TRBV5-1; j_call: TRBJ2-1; d_call: TRBD2; cdr3_aa: CASSFGLAKGGNEQFF; cdr3_nt: TGCGCCAGCAGTTTTGGACTAGCGAAAGGTGGCAATGAGCAGTTCTTC
clone_size: NA; v_call: TRBV7-2; j_call: TRBJ1-1; d_call: NA; cdr3_aa: CASSSYRANTEAFF; cdr3_nt: TGTGCCAGCAGCTCGTACAGGGCGAACACTGAAGCTTTCTTT